The source of this TCR beta chain is a study of early T cells in non-severe SARS-CoV-2 infection (dated by TCRdb to 2020 to 2023). At the level of the whole study: TCR sequencing used bulk RNA from unsorted whole blood, so alpha and beta chains could not be paired.

With regard to this clonotype: The antigen this receptor binds is unknown. No qualities accompany the bases; no much larger clone lies one base away.

The trim is 4 bases for V and 6 bases for J, with a gap of 14 bases between the germline ends. Via the germline V gene, CDR1 is SGHRS and CDR2 YFSETQ. The CDR3 measures 14 amino acids from cysteine to phenylalanine. The kept DNA is CDR3 alone, 42 bases in frame from the first base. This was a case-control study nested in a cohort of healthcare workers in London, UK, who had nasopharyngeal swab PCR tests and blood samples taken every week. Healthcare workers were recruited during the week of the UK lockdown, between 23 and 31 March 2020, and followed weekly for up to roughly 15 weeks. Paper-wide results and their limitations: Matching against VDJdb was skewed toward anti-spike CD8 responses, likely underestimated virus-specific expansions, and missed private and CD4 specificities.

The library was generated by 5' RACE. The sequencer was a NextSeq 500. In the TCR library protocol, unique molecular identifiers were attached to individual cDNA molecules to correct for PCR bias and sequencing error. Both TCR alpha and beta chains were sequenced, and tight co-correlation was observed between alpha and beta sequence abundances in each sample. In the original analysis: Decombinator V4 was used to annotate the V gene, J gene and CDR3 of the TCR sequences. TCRs were defined as expanded if a significant change between any two time points was detected under a Poisson model with p below 0.0001. TCR abundances were normalised to the total number of TCRs sequenced in each sample and reported as counts per million. MAIT TCRs were defined by TRAV1-2 paired with TRAJ12, TRAJ20 or TRAJ33, and iNKT TCRs by TRAV10 paired with TRAJ18. VDJdb, accessed 1 November 2021, was searched for CMV, EBV and SARS-CoV-2 annotated TCRs, excluding TCRs annotated for multiple antigens. TCRdb ran its own pipeline on the public reads, namely fastp trimming at Q25 and MiXCR clone calling, and kept in-frame beta chains. Rows merge per CDR3 protein into single entries with the most common DNA and genes. The V and J calls reflect TCRdb's pipeline rather than the authors' work. The sample table lists more than 45,000 distinct CDR3 sequences, 6% to 8% of them with a count of one. Around 7% of the sample comes from the top ten.

The TCR originated in an adult who was a healthcare worker with PCR-confirmed SARS-CoV-2 infection or an uninfected control (not recorded which). Sample: whole blood, taken at baseline. The receptor chain draws on TRBV5-1 and TRBJ2-1; the D call could be TRBD1 or TRBD2, with each sharing 6 bases. The CDR3 protein is CASSEGGNGNEQFF. In nucleotides, the sequence is TGCGCCAGCAGCGAGGGGGGAAATGGCAATGAGCAGTTCTTC.